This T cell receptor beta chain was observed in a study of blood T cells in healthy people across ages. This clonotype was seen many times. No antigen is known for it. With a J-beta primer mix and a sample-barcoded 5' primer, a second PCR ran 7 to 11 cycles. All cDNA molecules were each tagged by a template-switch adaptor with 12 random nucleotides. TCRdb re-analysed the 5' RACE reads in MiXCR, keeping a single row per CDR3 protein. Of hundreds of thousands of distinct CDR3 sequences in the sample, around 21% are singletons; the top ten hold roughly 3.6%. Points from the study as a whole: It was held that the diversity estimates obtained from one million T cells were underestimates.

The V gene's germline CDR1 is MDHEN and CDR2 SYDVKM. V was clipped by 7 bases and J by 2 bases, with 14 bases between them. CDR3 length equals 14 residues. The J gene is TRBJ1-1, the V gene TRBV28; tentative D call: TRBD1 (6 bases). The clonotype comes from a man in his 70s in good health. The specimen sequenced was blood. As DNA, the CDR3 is TGTGCCAGCAAGGTCACAGGGATTAACACTGAAGCTTTCTTT. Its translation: CASKVTGINTEAFF.